This T cell receptor beta chain stems from a study of tumor-infiltrating lymphocytes in primary liver carcinoma. Total RNA and DNA came together from approximately 20-30 mg of bulk tissue without cell sorting. The study found over 75% viable tumor cells in every tumor sample. TCR beta cDNA was made from 500 ng total RNA with a constant-region primer. TCR beta libraries came from three nested multiplex PCR rounds using slightly modified ARM-PCR. Investigators reported that the first two PCR rounds, at 10 to 11 cycles each, used TRBV1-TRBV30 forward primers with a C-beta reverse primer. Each CDR3 protein is one row after TCRdb ran MiXCR on the multiplex PCR reads. Among 47,000 or so distinct CDR3 sequences listed, about 80% were seen once. The ends were cut back, 1 base at V and 1 base at J, with 11 bases in the middle. Germline values: CDR1 SGHKS, CDR2 YYEKEE (reference sequence). The length of the CDR3 is 15 residues.

The J gene is TRBJ1-1, the V gene TRBV5-5, with D hard to call. This receptor was taken from a man in his forties with primary liver carcinoma and hepatitis B virus infection. Sequenced: liver tumor tissue from sampling region 3. The subset denotes: tumor region T3, left-lateral pole. The CDR3 here is CASSLRGARNTEAFF. The DNA for the CDR3 is TGTGCCAGCAGCTTGCGAGGCGCGAGGAACACTGAAGCTTTCTTT.